The 12 T cell receptor beta chains reported below all come from one sample, sequenced in a study of shared clonotypes between healthy human individuals. Generated by immunoSEQ multiplex PCR, the TCRdb table keeps only in-frame clones and is missing some. The sample comprises about 2.3 million clones, more than 85% of which are singletons, and under 0.45% rests with the top ten. The sequenced material came from naive CD4+ T cells from PBMCs. Subset in this sample: CD45RA+ positively selected. These receptor sequences come from a young man in good health. Some clones in this sample may be carry-over from other donors' samples.

The chain joins TRBV5-8 to TRBJ1-1; D is unclear. Trimming took 5 bases from V and 5 from J, leaving 13 bases between them. The germline V gene encodes CDR1 SGHTS and CDR2 YDEGEE. The CDR3 contains 13 residues. The CDR3 protein is CASRPRPGTEAFF. CDR3 DNA: TGTGCCAGCAGGCCTAGACCTGGGACTGAAGCTTTCTTT.

This sequence joins TRBV10-3 and TRBJ1-5; D is uncertain. Germline-derived CDR1 and CDR2 are ENHRY and SYGVKD. Between the trimmed V and J ends, which lost 4 bases and 3 bases, there was a span of 10 bases. The CDR3 covers 14 residues. The CDR3, as DNA: TGTGCCATCAGTGGAGCAAGAAACAATCAGCCCCAGCATTTT. Its protein product is CAISGARNNQPQHF.

CDR3: CASSLGMGQLNQPQHF. The CDR3 nucleotides are TGTGCCAGCAGCTTAGGGATGGGACAGCTGAATCAGCCCCAGCATTTT. The chain recombines TRBV7-9 with TRBJ1-5; 7 bases are shared with TRBD1. Trimming cost V 1 base and J 4 bases; bases outside gene matches: 7. This CDR3 is 16 amino acids long. Germline CDR1 is SEHNR and CDR2 is FQNEAQ (reference sequence).

The gene calls are TRBV29-1 and TRBJ2-7, with D maybe TRBD2 (5 bases). V dropped 8 bases and J dropped 7 bases, with 15 bases sitting between them. CDR3 length: 11 residues. The germline CDR1 and CDR2 sequences are SQVTM and ANQGSEA. This chain's CDR3 is CSFARGGEQYF. CDR3 coding DNA: TGCAGCTTTGCTCGGGGTGGGGAGCAGTACTTC.

The chain has TRBV28 and TRBJ1-5; D gene uncertain. V dropped 6 bases and J dropped 7 bases, with 7 bases sitting between them. Germline-derived CDR1 and CDR2 are MDHEN and SYDVKM. CDR3 length equals 11 residues. CDR3 residues: CASSHRQPQHF. The CDR3 DNA sequence: TGTGCCAGCAGCCACCGACAGCCCCAGCATTTT.

This clone was detected only once. This chain uses TRBV11-2 with TRBJ1-3; no definite D call. V lost 1 base to trimming and J lost 4 bases, with 5 bases between them. This CDR3 is built from 13 residues. Germline V lookup: CDR1 SGHAT, CDR2 FQNNGV. In nucleotides, the CDR3 is TGTGCCAGCAGCTTAGCGGACGGAAACACCATATATTTT. This encodes CASSLADGNTIYF.

The chain combines TRBV5-1 with TRBJ2-1; TRBD2 matches 8 bases. The CDR3 extends over 16 amino acids. Unmatched junction bases numbered 8, after V lost 3 bases and J lost 3 bases. Germline CDR1 is SGHRS and CDR2 is YFSETQ. CDR3 sequence: CASSSLAGPYYNEQFF. CDR3 DNA sequence: TGCGCCAGCAGCTCCTTAGCGGGACCCTACTACAATGAGCAGTTCTTC. Variable domain in full (rest from reference TRBV5-1 and TRBJ2-1): KAGVTQTPRYLIKTRGQQVTLSCSPISGHRSVSWYQQTPGQGLQFLFEYFSETQRNKGNFPGRFSGRQFSNSRSEMNVSTLELGDSALYLCASSSLAGPYYNEQFFGPGTRLTVL.

This rearrangement joins TRBV5-4 to TRBJ2-5, with D tentatively TRBD1 (6 bases). The CDR3 sequence is 14 residues long. Trimming took 3 bases from V and 1 from J, leaving 10 bases between them. Germline CDR1 SGHNT, CDR2 YYREEE (reference sequence). The CDR3 DNA reads as TGTGCCAGCAGCTCGGACAGATCCCAAGAGACCCAGTACTTC. Its translation: CASSSDRSQETQYF.

V gene TRBV21-1 combines with J gene TRBJ2-1; the table's D call TRBD2 went unverified against the DNA. TRBV21-1 has pseudogene status. The CDR3 extends over 17 amino acids. DNA of the CDR3: TGTGCCAGCAGCATCCGACTAGCGGGACTTCAGTACAATGAGCAGTTCTTC. Translation gives CASSIRLAGLQYNEQFF.

The chain is built from TRBV7-9 and TRBJ2-3; tentative D call: TRBD2 (6 bases). The CDR3 is made up of 14 amino acids. Germline-derived CDR1 and CDR2 are SEHNR and FQNEAQ (reference sequence). Trimming shortened V by 1 base and J by 3 bases, and 8 bases separated the two germline ends. The CDR3 DNA reads as TGTGCCAGCAGCTTAGGTCGGGAGACAGATACGCAGTATTTT. Encoded protein: CASSLGRETDTQYF.

Only one count was recorded for this clone. This chain joins TRBV6-6 and TRBJ2-7, with TRBD1 identical over 10 bases. Germline V CDR1 and CDR2: MNHNY, SVGAGI (reference sequence). The CDR3 spans 15 residues. After removal of 7 bases from V and 1 base from J, the junction contained 7 bases not matched to a gene. Written as DNA, the CDR3 is TGTGCCAGCAACATAAGGGGACAGGGGTCCTACGAGCAGTACTTC. Amino acid sequence: CASNIRGQGSYEQYF.

The chain carries TRBV6-1 and TRBJ1-1; 8 bases line up with TRBD1. Per the germline V gene, CDR1 is MNHNS and CDR2 is SASEGT. The CDR3 consists of 14 residues. J was trimmed by 0 bases and V by 8 bases; bases with no gene match: 5. The CDR3: CASPRQGLNTEAFF. The CDR3 DNA follows: TGTGCCAGCCCACGACAGGGGTTGAACACTGAAGCTTTCTTT.